Below, 13 T cell receptor beta chains from the same sample are listed, as sequenced in a study of T cells after yellow fever vaccination. TCRdb independently ran MiXCR on the 5' RACE reads; one entry per CDR3 protein. Of about 220,000 distinct CDR3 sequences in the sample, roughly 6.8% are singletons; the top ten hold 0.85% to 1.2%. Sequenced material: CD4+ T cells sorted from PBMCs, taken on the day of the yellow fever booster vaccination. These receptors originate from a man under 40 who received the YFV17D yellow fever vaccine.

V usage is TRBV7-9 and J usage is TRBJ1-4; D unresolved. The germline V gene has CDR1 SEHNR and CDR2 FQNEAQ (reference sequence). This CDR3 contains 12 residues. V lost 1 base to trimming and J lost 8 bases, with 5 bases between them. CDR3 nucleotide sequence: TGTGCCAGCAGCTTAGAAACGGAAAAACTGTTTTTT. Its protein product is CASSLETEKLFF.

This clonotype was seen a few times. The chain combines TRBV10-3 with TRBJ2-3; either TRBD1 or TRBD2 may supply D (5 bases each). Trimming took off 3 bases at V and 1 base at J, with 14 bases between the two ends. Germline-derived CDR1 and CDR2 are ENHRY and SYGVKD. CDR3 size: 16 residues. The CDR3 coding sequence is TGTGCCATCAGTGATGTGACAGCGAGGGGCACAGATACGCAGTATTTT. It translates to CAISDVTARGTDTQYF.

This chain joins TRBV5-6 and TRBJ2-1; D not resolved. Trimming shortened V by 4 bases and J by 3 bases, and 11 bases separated the two germline ends. CDR3 length equals 14 residues. Per the germline V gene, CDR1 is SGHDT and CDR2 is YYEEEE. DNA of the CDR3: TGTGCCAGCAGCGCTGGTATCCTCTACAATGAGCAGTTCTTC. It is translated as CASSAGILYNEQFF. The full variable domain, rest sourced from reference TRBV5-6 and TRBJ2-1, is DAGVTQSPTHLIKTRGQQVTLRCSPKSGHDTVSWYQQALGQGPQFIFQYYEEEERQRGNFPDRFSGHQFPNYSSELNVNALLLGDSALYLCASSAGILYNEQFFGPGTRLTVL.

This clonotype was seen a handful of times. The rearrangement uses TRBV29-1 and TRBJ2-1; unclear D gene. The CDR3 has 13 residues. Between the trimmed V and J ends, which lost 2 bases and 2 bases, there was a span of 7 bases. Germline CDR1 and CDR2: SQVTM and ANQGSEA. The DNA for the CDR3 is TGCAGCGTTGAACCTTGGGCCTACAATGAGCAGTTCTTC. It yields the protein CSVEPWAYNEQFF.

V is TRBV15 and J is TRBJ2-3; 7 positions agree with TRBD1. The V gene's germline CDR1 is LNHNV and CDR2 YYDKDF (reference sequence). The CDR3 is made up of 14 amino acids. Trimming at V came to 3 bases and at J to 3 bases, leaving 3 bases not matched to a gene. The CDR3 nucleotides are TGTGCCACCAGCAGGGGACAGCCTACAGATACGCAGTATTTT. It is translated as CATSRGQPTDTQYF.

As to this clonotype: This may stem from a read error, because a much larger clone lies one nucleotide away. This chain uses TRBV4-2 with TRBJ2-3; D is possibly TRBD1 or TRBD2 (5 bases each). Germline-derived CDR1 and CDR2 are LGHNA and YNFKEQ. CDR3 length: 16 residues. V gave up 8 bases and J gave up 4 bases, with 22 bases separating them. In DNA, the CDR3 is TGTGCCAGCTCCTCCAGTATTCAGGGAGCGGCAGATACGCAGTATTTT. It is translated as CASSSSIQGAADTQYF.

Only a few counts were recorded for this clonotype. This chain joins TRBV7-3 and TRBJ2-7; TRBD2 matches at 7 bases. The trim removed 1 base at V and 6 bases at J, leaving 9 bases unmatched. The germline gives CDR1 SGHTA, CDR2 FQGTGA. This CDR3 has 15 amino acids. Here the CDR3 reads CASSLRPSGLREQYF. CDR3 coding DNA: TGTGCCAGCAGCTTAAGGCCTAGCGGATTACGCGAGCAGTACTTC. Full variable domain (missing parts from reference TRBV7-3 and TRBJ2-7): GAGVSQTPSNKVTEKGKYVELRCDPISGHTALYWYRQSLGQGPEFLIYFQGTGAADDSGLPNDRFFAVRPEGSVSTLKIQRTERGDSAVYLCASSLRPSGLREQYFGPGTRLTVT.

The chain carries TRBV7-9 and TRBJ2-3; the D call may be TRBD1 or TRBD2 (6 bases each). Trimming took off 2 bases at V and 9 bases at J, with 18 bases between the two ends. CDR1 is SEHNR, CDR2 FQNEAQ, per germline (reference sequence). CDR3 length: 15 residues. This CDR3 reads CASSLTYGGLITQYF. The CDR3 bases are TGTGCCAGCAGCTTAACGTATGGGGGGCTAATAACGCAGTATTTT. Based on the CDR3 plus reference TRBV7-9 and TRBJ2-3, the full variable domain is DTGVSQNPRHKITKRGQNVTFRCDPISEHNRLYWYRQTLGQGPEFLTYFQNEAQLEKSRLLSDRFSAERPKGSFSTLEIQRTEQGDSAMYLCASSLTYGGLITQYFGPGTRLTVL.

This clonotype came up a few times. This chain uses TRBV5-1 with TRBJ2-3; 8 bases line up with TRBD2. CDR1 is SGHRS and CDR2 is YFSETQ in the germline V gene. The CDR3 length is 16 residues. With 6 bases clipped from V and 2 bases from J, the junction kept 11 bases outside the gene matches. The CDR3 sequence is CASTQLAVIITDTQYF. CDR3 bases: TGCGCCAGCACTCAACTAGCGGTTATTATCACAGATACGCAGTATTTT.

This clonotype was observed a few times. V is TRBV3-1 and J is TRBJ2-2; D not resolved. Trimming removed 2 bases at V and 5 bases at J, with 6 bases between. CDR1 is LGHDT, CDR2 YNNKEL, per germline (reference sequence). The CDR3 has 13 amino acids. CDR3 loop: CASSQTETGELFF. The CDR3, as DNA: TGTGCCAGCAGCCAAACAGAGACCGGGGAGCTGTTTTTT.

This clonotype was found many times. J is TRBJ2-1 and V is TRBV19; TRBD2 is a possible D gene (6 bases). In germline, CDR1 is LNHDA, CDR2 SQIVND (reference sequence). This CDR3 region has 13 residues. Trimming took off 9 bases at V and 2 bases at J, with 11 bases between the two ends. CDR3 amino acids: CASREDPYNEQFF. In DNA form, the CDR3 reads TGTGCCAGCAGGGAGGACCCCTACAATGAGCAGTTCTTC. Supplemented by reference TRBV19 and TRBJ2-1, the full variable domain reads DGGITQSPKYLFRKEGQNVTLSCEQNLNHDAMYWYRQDPGQGLRLIYYSQIVNDFQKGDIAEGYSVSREKKESFPLTVTSAQKNPTAFYLCASREDPYNEQFFGPGTRLTVL.

This clonotype was seen at least ten times. The chain carries TRBV28 and TRBJ1-1, with D hard to call. Germline CDR1 reads MDHEN; CDR2 reads SYDVKM. Trimming removed 6 bases at V and 11 bases at J, with 16 bases between. There are 12 residues in the CDR3. CDR3 protein: CASSQKPAGAFF. DNA for the CDR3: TGTGCCAGCAGCCAAAAACCCGCCGGGGCTTTCTTT.

V is TRBV20-1 and J is TRBJ1-5; 7 positions agree with TRBD1. CDR3 length: 14 amino acids. Germline trimming cut 3 bases from V and 7 bases from J; bases unmatched to any gene: 9. The V gene's germline CDR1 is DFQATT and CDR2 SNEGSKA (reference sequence). The CDR3 sequence: CSARINRGEQPQHF. The CDR3 DNA reads TGCAGTGCTAGGATTAACAGGGGCGAACAGCCCCAGCATTTT.